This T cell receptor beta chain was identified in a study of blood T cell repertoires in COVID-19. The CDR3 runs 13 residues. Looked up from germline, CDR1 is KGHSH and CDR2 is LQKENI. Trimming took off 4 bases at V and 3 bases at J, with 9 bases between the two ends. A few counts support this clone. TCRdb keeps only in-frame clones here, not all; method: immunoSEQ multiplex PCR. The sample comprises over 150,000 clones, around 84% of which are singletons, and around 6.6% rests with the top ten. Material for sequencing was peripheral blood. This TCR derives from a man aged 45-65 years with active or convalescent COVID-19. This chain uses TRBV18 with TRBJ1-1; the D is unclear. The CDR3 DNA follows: TGTGCCAGCTCACAGAGGGAAGACACTGAAGCTTTCTTT. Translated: CASSQREDTEAFF.